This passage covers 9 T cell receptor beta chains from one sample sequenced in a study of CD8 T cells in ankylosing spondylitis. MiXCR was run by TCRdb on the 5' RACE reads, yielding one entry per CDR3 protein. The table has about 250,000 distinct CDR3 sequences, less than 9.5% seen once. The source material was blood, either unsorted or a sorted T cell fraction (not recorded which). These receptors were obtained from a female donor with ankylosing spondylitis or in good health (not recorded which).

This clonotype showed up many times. The CDR3 bases are TGTGCCACCGGGGACAGGAGACCAGATAGGTACAATGAGCAGTTCTTC. This sequence encodes CATGDRRPDRYNEQFF. This chain links TRBV24-1 with TRBJ2-1; 8 bases map to TRBD1. From germline, CDR1 is KGHDR and CDR2 SFDVKD. V dropped 9 bases and J dropped 4; count of bases not matched to a gene: 13. This CDR3 region has 16 residues.

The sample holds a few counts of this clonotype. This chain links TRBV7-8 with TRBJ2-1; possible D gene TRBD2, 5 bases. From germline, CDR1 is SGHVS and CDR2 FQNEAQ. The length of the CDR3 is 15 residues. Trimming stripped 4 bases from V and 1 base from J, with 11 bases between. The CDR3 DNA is TGTGCCAGCAGCTCCCTTAGGACTTCCTACAATGAGCAGTTCTTC. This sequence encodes CASSSLRTSYNEQFF.

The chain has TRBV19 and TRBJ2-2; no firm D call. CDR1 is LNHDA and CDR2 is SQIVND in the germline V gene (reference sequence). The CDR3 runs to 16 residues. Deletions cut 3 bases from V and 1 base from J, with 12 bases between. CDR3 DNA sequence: TGTGCCAGTAGTATTCTTTCCGGGTTGAACACCGGGGAGCTGTTTTTT. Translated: CASSILSGLNTGELFF.

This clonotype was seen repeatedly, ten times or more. In DNA form, the CDR3 reads TGCGCCAGCAGCTTGGCCTTGGAGGCTGAAGCTTTCTTT. It codes for CASSLALEAEAFF. V usage is TRBV5-1 and J usage is TRBJ1-1; D unresolved. Germline loops: CDR1 SGHRS, CDR2 YFSETQ. The CDR3 contains 13 residues. V was shortened by 0 bases and J by 6 bases, with 9 bases between the two germline ends.

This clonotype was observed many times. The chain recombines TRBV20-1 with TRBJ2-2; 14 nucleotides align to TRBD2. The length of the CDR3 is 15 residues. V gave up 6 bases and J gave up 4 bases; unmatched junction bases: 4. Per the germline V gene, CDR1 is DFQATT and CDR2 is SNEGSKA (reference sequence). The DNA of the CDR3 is TGCAGTGCCCCAGGGACTAGCGGGAGCACCGGGGAGCTGTTTTTT. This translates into CSAPGTSGSTGELFF.

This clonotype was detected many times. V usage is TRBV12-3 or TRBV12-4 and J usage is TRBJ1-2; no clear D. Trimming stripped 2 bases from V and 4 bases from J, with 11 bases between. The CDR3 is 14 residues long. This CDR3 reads CASSLNYRTYGYTF. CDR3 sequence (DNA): TGTGCCAGCAGTTTAAATTACAGAACCTATGGCTACACCTTC.

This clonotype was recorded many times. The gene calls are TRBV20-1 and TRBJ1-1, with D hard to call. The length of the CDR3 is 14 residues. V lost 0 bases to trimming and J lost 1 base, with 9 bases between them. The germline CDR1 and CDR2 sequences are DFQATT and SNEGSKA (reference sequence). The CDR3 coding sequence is TGCAGTGCTAGAGAAGCAGTCTCGAACACTGAAGCTTTCTTT. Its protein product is CSAREAVSNTEAFF.

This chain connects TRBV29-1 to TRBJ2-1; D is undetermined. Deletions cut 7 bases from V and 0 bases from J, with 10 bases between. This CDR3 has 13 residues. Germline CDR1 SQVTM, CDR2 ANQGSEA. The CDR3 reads CSAEARSYNEQFF. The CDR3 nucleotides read TGCAGCGCAGAGGCGCGCTCCTACAATGAGCAGTTCTTC.

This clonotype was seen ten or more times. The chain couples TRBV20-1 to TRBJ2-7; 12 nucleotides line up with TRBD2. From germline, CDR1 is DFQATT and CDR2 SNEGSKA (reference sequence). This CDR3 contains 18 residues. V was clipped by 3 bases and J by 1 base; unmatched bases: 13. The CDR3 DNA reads TGCAGTGCTAGTCGCCCCCTAGCGGGAGGGTATTCTTCCTACGAGCAGTACTTC. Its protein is CSASRPLAGGYSSYEQYF.